These 8 T cell receptor beta chains came from one sample sequenced in a study of blood T cell repertoires in COVID-19. Measured with immunoSEQ multiplex PCR; TCRdb has only the in-frame clones, and not every one. The table shows more than 85,000 clones, with roughly 85% occurring only once. The material sequenced was peripheral blood. These receptors all stem from a man aged 50-59 years with acute or convalescent COVID-19.

This clone was seen more than once but under ten times. An end of the junction does not agree with germline; a read error may underlie this. The chain is built from TRBV7-7 and TRBJ2-1, with 8 nucleotides matching TRBD2. Germline V gene sequence: CDR1 SSHAT, CDR2 FNYEAQ (reference sequence). The CDR3 consists of 15 residues. CDR3: CASSSGGGSYNEQFF. The DNA for the CDR3 is TGTGCTAGCAGCTCCGGGGGGGGATCCTACAATGAGCAGTTCTTC.

The V call is TRBV19, the J call TRBJ1-5; D uncertain. Trimming stripped 6 bases from V and 3 bases from J, with 12 bases between. In germline, CDR1 is LNHDA, CDR2 SQIVND (reference sequence). The length of the CDR3 is 14 residues. CDR3: CASREGYFNQPQHF. CDR3 nucleotide sequence: TGTGCCAGTAGAGAGGGATATTTCAATCAGCCCCAGCATTTT.

The chain has TRBV18 and TRBJ1-1; no clear D. The V and J ends lost 0 bases and 1 base respectively, with 9 bases between them. Germline CDR1 and CDR2: KGHSH and LQKENI. The CDR3 is 15 residues long. The CDR3 bases are TGTGCCAGCTCACCACCGTCCAGTCCGAACACTGAAGCTTTCTTT. It codes for CASSPPSSPNTEAFF.

V gene TRBV6-5 combines with J gene TRBJ1-3, with 9 bases identical to TRBD1. The germline V gene encodes CDR1 MNHEY and CDR2 SVGAGI. Unmatched junction bases numbered 9, after V lost 3 bases and J lost 6 bases. This CDR3 region has 16 residues. Written as DNA, the CDR3 is TGTGCCAGCAGTTATAACGCTGGGACAGGGAAAAACACCATATATTTT. It codes for CASSYNAGTGKNTIYF.

The rearrangement links TRBV27 to TRBJ1-5, with a weak D call TRBD1 (5 bases). The CDR3 spans 21 residues. Germline CDR1 and CDR2: MNHEY and SMNVEV (reference sequence). V was trimmed by 6 bases and J by 1 base, leaving 31 bases between them. CDR3 nucleotide sequence: TGTGCCAGCAGCTTCCCTATAAACCTGACAGTCTCTGGCTTGAGCAATCAGCCCCAGCATTTT. Translation: CASSFPINLTVSGLSNQPQHF.

V gene TRBV2 combines with J gene TRBJ2-1, with 11 bases fitting TRBD2. V gave up 8 bases and J gave up 15 bases; unmatched junction bases: 9. Germline V gene lookup returns CDR1 SNHLY and CDR2 FYNNEI. CDR3 length: 12 amino acids. The CDR3 DNA follows: TGTGCCAGCCGACTAGCGGGGCCCCCTCCGTTCTTC. Its translation: CASRLAGPPPFF.

The V gene is TRBV7-3, the J gene TRBJ1-1; D uncertain. Between the trimmed V and J ends, which lost 2 bases and 1 base, there was a span of 8 bases. Germline lookup yields CDR1 SGHTA and CDR2 FQGTGA. The CDR3 is made up of 14 amino acids. This CDR3 is CASSLLPGNTEAFF. The CDR3 nucleotides read TGTGCCAGCAGCTTACTTCCAGGGAACACTGAAGCTTTCTTT.

The rearrangement joins TRBV12-3 or TRBV12-4 to TRBJ1-2; D not resolved. The CDR3 totals 13 residues. The V end was cut by 2 bases, the J end by 8 bases, with 12 bases between. The CDR3 sequence: CASSLTYQIGYTF. The CDR3 DNA reads as TGTGCCAGCAGTTTAACCTACCAAATAGGCTACACCTTC.